The source of this TCR beta chain is a study of T cell responses to AZD1222 COVID-19 vaccine. Repertoires were generated with immunoSEQ multiplex PCR, while TCRdb's copy carries only in-frame clones and drops some. The sample includes nearly 90,000 clones, about 89% of them seen just once. Findings and caveats of the study: Possibly, clonal diversity was underestimated; donors were largely white British and included more females.

Turning to this clone: What it recognizes is unknown.

V shed 5 bases, J shed 4 bases, and the junction held 5 bases outside the gene matches. Per germline, CDR1 MGHRA and CDR2 YSYEKL. The CDR3 runs 15 residues. Source: peripheral blood, taken 28 days after the second AZD1222 dose. The TCR sequence derives from an adult who received the AZD1222 COVID-19 vaccine. J is TRBJ2-2 and V is TRBV4-1; 9 positions match TRBD1. The CDR3 DNA sequence: TGCGCCAGCAGCATCCGGACAGGGGTCACCGGGGAGCTGTTTTTT. It is translated as CASSIRTGVTGELFF.